The source of this T cell receptor beta chain is a study of blood T cell repertoires in COVID-19. Overall study: The United States, Italy and Spain were the sources of the acute and convalescent COVID-19 samples.

Recovered participants had two consecutive negative NP/OP PCR tests, healthcare professional clearance, or symptom resolution. Trimming pared 6 bases from V and 2 bases from J, leaving 12 bases between. This CDR3 has 14 amino acids. Germline values: CDR1 ENHRY, CDR2 SYGVKD. The repertoire was sequenced with immunoSEQ multiplex PCR; TCRdb's copy has only in-frame clones and lacks some. The table includes around 310,000 clones, nearly 90% detected once. The receptor's source is a woman between 25 and 40 years old who had recovered from COVID-19. The chain couples TRBV10-3 to TRBJ2-3; D is possibly TRBD1 (6 bases). Sequenced sample: PBMCs or T cells enriched from blood (not recorded which). Written as DNA, the CDR3 is TGTGCCATCAGAGTGCAGGGGAACACAGATACGCAGTATTTT. The encoded protein is CAIRVQGNTDTQYF.